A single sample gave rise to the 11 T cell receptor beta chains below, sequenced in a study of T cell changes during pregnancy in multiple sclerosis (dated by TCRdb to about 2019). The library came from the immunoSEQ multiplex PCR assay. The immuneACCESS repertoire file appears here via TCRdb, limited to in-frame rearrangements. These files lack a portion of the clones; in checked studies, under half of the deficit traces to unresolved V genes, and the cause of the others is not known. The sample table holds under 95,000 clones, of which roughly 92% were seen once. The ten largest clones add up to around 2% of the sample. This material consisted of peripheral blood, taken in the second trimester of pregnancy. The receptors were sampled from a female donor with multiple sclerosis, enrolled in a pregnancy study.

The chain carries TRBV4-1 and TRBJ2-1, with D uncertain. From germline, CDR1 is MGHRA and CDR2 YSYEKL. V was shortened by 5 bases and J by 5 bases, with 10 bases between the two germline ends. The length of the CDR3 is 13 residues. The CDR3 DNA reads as TGCGCCAGCAGCTCGCTTAGTAACAATGAGCAGTTCTTC. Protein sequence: CASSSLSNNEQFF.

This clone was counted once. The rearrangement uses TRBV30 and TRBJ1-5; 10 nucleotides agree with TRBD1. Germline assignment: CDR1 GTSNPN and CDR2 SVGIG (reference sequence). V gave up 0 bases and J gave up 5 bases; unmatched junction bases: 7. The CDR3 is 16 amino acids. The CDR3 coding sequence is TGTGCCTGGAGTGTTGGGATGACAGGGGGCCATCAGCCCCAGCATTTT. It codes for CAWSVGMTGGHQPQHF.

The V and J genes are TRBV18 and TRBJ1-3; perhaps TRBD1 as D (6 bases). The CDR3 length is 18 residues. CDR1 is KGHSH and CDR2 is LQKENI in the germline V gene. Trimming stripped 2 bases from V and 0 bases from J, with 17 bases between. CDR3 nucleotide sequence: TGTGCCAGCTCACCAATGACAGGCACTACACCCTCTGGAAACACCATATATTTT. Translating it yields CASSPMTGTTPSGNTIYF.

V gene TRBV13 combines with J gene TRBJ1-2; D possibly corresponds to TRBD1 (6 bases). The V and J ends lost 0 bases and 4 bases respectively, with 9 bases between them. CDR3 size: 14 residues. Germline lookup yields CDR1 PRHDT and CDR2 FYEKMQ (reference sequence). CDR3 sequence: CASSLGPDSYGYTF. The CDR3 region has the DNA TGTGCCAGCAGCTTAGGGCCGGACAGCTATGGCTACACCTTC.

As DNA, the CDR3 is TGTGCCAGTCGAACAGGGACGAGGGATGGCTACACCTTC. As protein: CASRTGTRDGYTF. V usage is TRBV6-5 and J usage is TRBJ1-2; D is perhaps TRBD1 (6 bases). The CDR3 is made up of 13 amino acids. Germline V gene lookup returns CDR1 MNHEY and CDR2 SVGAGI. The ends were cut back, 9 bases at V and 6 bases at J, with 17 bases in the middle.

CDR3 amino acids: CASSSRDLQQYF. The CDR3 region has the DNA TGTGCCAGCAGCTCGCGGGACTTGCAGCAGTACTTC. The V and J genes are TRBV13 and TRBJ2-7; TRBD2 is a possible D gene (6 bases). Trimming took off 4 bases at V and 8 bases at J, with 12 bases between the two ends. Germline V CDR1 and CDR2: PRHDT, FYEKMQ (reference sequence). The CDR3 contains 12 residues.

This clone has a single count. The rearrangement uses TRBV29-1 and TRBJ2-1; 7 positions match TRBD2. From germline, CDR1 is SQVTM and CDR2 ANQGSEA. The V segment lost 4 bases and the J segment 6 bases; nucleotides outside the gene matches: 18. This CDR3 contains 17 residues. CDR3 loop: CSVVDFLAGTIFNEQFF. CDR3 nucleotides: TGCAGCGTTGTGGATTTTTTGGCCGGGACTATCTTCAATGAGCAGTTCTTC.

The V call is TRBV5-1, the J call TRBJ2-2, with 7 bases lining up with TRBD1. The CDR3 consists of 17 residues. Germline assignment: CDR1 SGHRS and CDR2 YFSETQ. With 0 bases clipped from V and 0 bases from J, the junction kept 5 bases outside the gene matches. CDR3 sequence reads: CASSLATGDPNTGELFF. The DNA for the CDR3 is TGCGCCAGCAGCTTGGCAACAGGGGACCCGAACACCGGGGAGCTGTTTTTT.

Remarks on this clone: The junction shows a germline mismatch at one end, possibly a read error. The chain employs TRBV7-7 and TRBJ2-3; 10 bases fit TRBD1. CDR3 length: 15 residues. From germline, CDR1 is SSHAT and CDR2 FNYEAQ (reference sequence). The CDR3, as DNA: TGTGCTAGCAGTTCCGGGACAGGGGGCACAGATACGCAGTATTTT. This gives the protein CASSSGTGGTDTQYF.

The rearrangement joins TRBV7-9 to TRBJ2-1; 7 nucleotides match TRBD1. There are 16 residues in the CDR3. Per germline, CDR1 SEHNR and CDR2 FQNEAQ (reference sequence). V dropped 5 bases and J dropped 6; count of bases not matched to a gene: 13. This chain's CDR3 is CASSLRQGEMVNEQFF. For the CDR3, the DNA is TGTGCCAGCAGCCTCAGACAGGGAGAGATGGTCAATGAGCAGTTCTTC. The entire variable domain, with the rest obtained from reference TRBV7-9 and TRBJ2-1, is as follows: DTGVSQNPRHKITKRGQNVTFRCDPISEHNRLYWYRQTLGQGPEFLTYFQNEAQLEKSRLLSDRFSAERPKGSFSTLEIQRTEQGDSAMYLCASSLRQGEMVNEQFFGPGTRLTVL.

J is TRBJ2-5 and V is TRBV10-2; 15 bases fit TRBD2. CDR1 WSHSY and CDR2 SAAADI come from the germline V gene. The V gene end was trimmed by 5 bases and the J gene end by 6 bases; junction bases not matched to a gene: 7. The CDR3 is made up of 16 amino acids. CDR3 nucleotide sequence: TGCGCCAGCAGTTCCGGACTAGCGGGAGGGAGGAAGACCCAGTACTTC. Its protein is CASSSGLAGGRKTQYF.